This TCR beta chain is drawn from a study of shared clonotypes between healthy human individuals. Repertoires were generated with immunoSEQ multiplex PCR, while TCRdb's copy carries only in-frame clones and drops some. Of over 1.4 million clones listed, around 95% are singletons. The V gene's germline CDR1 is MDHEN and CDR2 SYDVKM. V was clipped by 6 bases and J by 4 bases, with 12 bases between them. The CDR3 has 14 amino acids. Input material: naive CD4+ T cells sorted from blood. The subset denotes: CD45RA+ positively selected. V usage is TRBV28 and J usage is TRBJ1-4; D is ambiguous. This clonotype was sampled from a man aged 25 to 45 in good health. In DNA, the CDR3 is TGTGCCAGCAGGAGTTTGGGGTATAATGAAAAACTGTTTTTT. This encodes CASRSLGYNEKLFF.